These T cell receptor beta chains were read from a single sample in a study of primary melanoma T cells and metastatic recurrence. Measured with immunoSEQ multiplex PCR; TCRdb has only the in-frame clones, and not every one. The sample lists 130 or so clones, 80% to 85% occurring once. Sequenced material: melanoma tumor tissue. The origin of the receptors is a human donor with melanoma. The CDR3 runs from the conserved cysteine through the conserved F or W. D genes are given only for firm matches. Clone size is not always given. Where it is, it says once, few, many or a class for expanded clones.

TRBJ2-4	18	.	TRBV11-3	TRBD1	CASSLVAGTGSIWNIQYF	TGTGCCAGCAGCTTAGTCGCCGGGACAGGGTCAATCTGGAACATTCAGTACTTC
TRBJ2-5	15	few	TRBV11-3	.	CASSPPGSGQETQYF	TGTGCCAGCAGCCCCCCGGGTAGCGGCCAAGAGACCCAGTACTTC
TRBJ1-3	16	.	TRBV14	.	CASSQSRWTSGNTIYF	TGTGCCAGCAGCCAGTCCCGGTGGACCTCTGGAAACACCATATATTTT
TRBJ2-2	16	.	TRBV18	TRBD2	CASSLGLAGGTGELFF	TGTGCCAGCTCACTGGGACTAGCGGGCGGAACCGGGGAGCTGTTTTTT
TRBJ2-5	13	.	TRBV7-1	TRBD2	CASSTTSGETQYF	TGTGCCAGCAGCACCACTAGCGGAGAGACCCAGTACTTC
TRBJ2-6	16	.	TRBV5-1	.	CASSFRAGTGANVLTF	TGCGCCAGCAGCTTCCGGGCGGGAACTGGGGCCAACGTCCTGACTTTC
TRBJ1-4	15	.	TRBV11-3	.	CASSLVAATNEKLFF	TGTGCCAGCAGCTTAGTTGCGGCGACTAATGAAAAACTGTTTTTT
TRBJ1-4	15	.	TRBV1	.	CASSHGDRKFEKLFF	TGCGCCAGCAGCCACGGGGACAGAAAATTTGAAAAACTGTTTTTT
TRBJ2-1	14	.	TRBV11-1	.	CASSSRDSFNEQFF	TGTGCCAGCAGCTCCCGGGACTCCTTCAATGAGCAGTTCTTC
TRBJ1-1	17	.	TRBV11-3	.	CASSLGPGARRNTEAFF	TGTGCCAGCAGCTTGGGGCCGGGCGCTCGGAGGAACACTGAAGCTTTCTTT
TRBJ1-5	13	.	TRBV7-4	.	CASSLAYMAPQHF	TGTGCCAGCAGCTTAGCCTACATGGCGCCCCAGCATTTT
TRBJ2-7	15	.	TRBV19	TRBD2	CASSIGLANSYEQYF	TGTGCCAGTAGTATCGGACTAGCGAACTCCTACGAGCAGTACTTC
TRBJ2-1	15	.	TRBV6-8	.	CASSLTLTPSYEQFF	TGTGCCAGCAGCCTAACTCTCACCCCTAGCTATGAGCAGTTCTTC
TRBJ2-3	13	.	TRBV28	TRBD1	CASSFQGADTQYF	TGTGCCAGCAGTTTCCAGGGGGCAGATACGCAGTATTTT
TRBJ2-5	17	.	TRBV11-3	TRBD2	CASSSGLAGGNQETQYF	TGTGCCAGCAGCTCAGGACTAGCGGGAGGCAACCAAGAGACCCAGTACTTC
TRBJ2-4	15	.	TRBV19	TRBD1	CASSLTGDNKNIQYF	TGTGCCAGTAGCTTAACAGGGGACAACAAAAACATTCAGTACTTC
TRBJ2-3	14	.	TRBV10-3	.	CAISEPRAANTQYF	TGTGCCATCAGTGAGCCCCGTGCCGCGAATACGCAGTATTTT
TRBJ1-1	14	.	TRBV14	TRBD1	CASTRQGLNTEAFF	TGTGCCAGCACGCGACAGGGATTGAACACTGAAGCTTTCTTT
TRBJ2-1	17	.	TRBV11-3	TRBD2	CASSSLTSGGHYNEQFF	TGTGCCAGCAGCTCCTTGACTAGCGGGGGCCACTACAATGAGCAGTTCTTC
TRBJ2-1	13	.	TRBV14	.	CASSRGPQREQFF	TGTGCCAGCAGCCGCGGACCCCAACGTGAGCAGTTCTTC
TRBJ2-6	16	.	TRBV11-3	.	CASSLSRYSGANVLTF	TGTGCCAGCAGCTTGTCGAGGTACTCTGGGGCCAACGTCCTGACTTTC